The T cell receptor beta chain under discussion was sequenced for a study of T cell clonality in common variable immunodeficiency. General study findings and limits: Authors noted CVID clonality's cause needs subpopulation repertoire sequencing.

The table came from immunoSEQ multiplex PCR; TCRdb's copy has only in-frame clones and leaves some out. The record shows approximately 44,000 clones for this sample, with no singletons present. This clone was counted between two and nine times. Its matching antigen is unknown. Read coverage stops 3 residues before the CDR3 terminus; the germline J gene supplies the remainder. Trimming took off 3 bases at V and 6 bases at J, with 8 bases between the two ends. The CDR3 is 12 amino acids. Germline V gene data show CDR1 as SEHNR and CDR2 as FQNEAQ (reference sequence). The rearrangement uses TRBV7-9 and TRBJ1-2; no reliable D call. The sequenced material came from peripheral blood mononuclear cells. The TCR was taken from a person aged 18-70 years in good health. CDR3: CASSLNSHGYTF. CDR3 bases read: TGTGCCAGCAGCTTGAACAGTCATGGC.